Following are 5 T cell receptor beta chains from one sample sequenced in a study of long-term antiretroviral therapy in people with HIV. The assay used was immunoSEQ (version v3.0), run at survey level. Measured with immunoSEQ multiplex PCR; TCRdb has only the in-frame clones, and not every one. The data contain over 35,000 clones, less than 95% of them singletons. The specimen was unsorted PBMCs, collected about 9.1 years after starting antiretroviral therapy. These receptors came from a man aged 30 to 45 with HIV.

This clone has only one observation. The DNA for the CDR3 is TGTGCCAGCAGCTTCGATTCTGGCTACACCTTC. This gives the protein CASSFDSGYTF. This chain connects TRBV5-5 to TRBJ1-2, with no clear D. CDR3 size: 11 residues. Germline lookup yields CDR1 SGHKS and CDR2 YYEKEE (reference sequence). V was clipped by 2 bases and J by 7 bases, with 6 bases between them.

The gene calls are TRBV7-8 and TRBJ1-1; D uncertain. V gave up 2 bases and J gave up 0 bases, with 10 bases separating them. Germline V gene data show CDR1 as SGHVS and CDR2 as FQNEAQ. The CDR3 consists of 15 residues. For the CDR3, the DNA is TGTGCCAGCAGCTTATGGCGGGGTATGAACACTGAAGCTTTCTTT. Translating it yields CASSLWRGMNTEAFF.

The V call is TRBV5-6, the J call TRBJ2-5; D may be TRBD1 (5 bases). The CDR3 sequence is 13 residues long. V was cut by 0 bases and J by 4 bases, with 7 bases left in between. Germline assignment: CDR1 SGHDT and CDR2 YYEEEE. CDR3 sequence: CASSLATAETQYF. The CDR3 coding sequence is TGTGCCAGCAGCTTGGCGACAGCAGAGACCCAGTACTTC. The full variable domain, completed using reference TRBV5-6 and TRBJ2-5, is DAGVTQSPTHLIKTRGQQVTLRCSPKSGHDTVSWYQQALGQGPQFIFQYYEEEERQRGNFPDRFSGHQFPNYSSELNVNALLLGDSALYLCASSLATAETQYFGPGTRLLVL.

The chain carries TRBV6-1 and TRBJ1-2; D unclear. The CDR3 is made up of 16 amino acids. Looked up from germline, CDR1 is MNHNS and CDR2 is SASEGT. Trimming took off 3 bases at V and 4 bases at J, with 18 bases between the two ends. CDR3 residues: CASSEYGTQATYGYTF. DNA of the CDR3: TGTGCCAGCAGTGAGTACGGTACTCAAGCGACCTATGGCTACACCTTC.

The CDR3 DNA sequence: TGTGCCAGCAGTTTAGGAGGACACGATAATGAAAAACTGTTTTTT. Amino acid sequence: CASSLGGHDNEKLFF. This chain connects TRBV28 to TRBJ1-4; D is possibly TRBD1 (5 bases). The CDR3 spans 15 residues. Germline loops: CDR1 MDHEN, CDR2 SYDVKM. The V gene lost 2 bases and the J gene lost 4 bases, with 11 bases spanning the gap.